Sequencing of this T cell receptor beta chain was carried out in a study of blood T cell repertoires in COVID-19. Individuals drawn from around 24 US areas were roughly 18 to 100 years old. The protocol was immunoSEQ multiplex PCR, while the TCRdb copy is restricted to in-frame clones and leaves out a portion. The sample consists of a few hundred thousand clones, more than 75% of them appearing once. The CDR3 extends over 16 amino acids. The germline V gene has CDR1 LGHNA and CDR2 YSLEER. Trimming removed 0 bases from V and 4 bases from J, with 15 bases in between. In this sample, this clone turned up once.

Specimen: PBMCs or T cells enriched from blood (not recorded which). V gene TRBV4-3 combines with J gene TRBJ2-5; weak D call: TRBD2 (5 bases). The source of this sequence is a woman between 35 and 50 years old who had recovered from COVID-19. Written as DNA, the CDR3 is TGCGCCAGCAGCCAAGATCGCGGCCCCGCGGGAGAGACCCAGTACTTC. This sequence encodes CASSQDRGPAGETQYF.